Included here is one T cell receptor (beta chain) sequence, with context. This clone's antigen is unknown. Qualities for individual bases were not recorded, and no much larger clone is one base off. This specimen belongs to a study of T cell changes during pregnancy in multiple sclerosis (dated 2019 in TCRdb). Turning to the overall study: Changes in the T cell repertoire over the course of pregnancy were examined in this study in women with multiple sclerosis.

The method behind the library was the immunoSEQ multiplex PCR assay. The immuneACCESS repertoire file appears here via TCRdb, limited to in-frame rearrangements. These files lack a portion of the clones; in checked studies, under half of the deficit traces to unresolved V genes, and the cause of the others is not known. In this sample the table shows tens of thousands of clones, about 89% of which occur a single time. The ten biggest clones cover under 0.65% of the sample. The origin of this receptor is a female donor with multiple sclerosis, enrolled in a pregnancy study. The sequenced sample was CD4+ T cells from peripheral blood mononuclear cells, obtained in the first trimester of pregnancy.

The bases are TGCGCCAGCAGCCTGACAGTGAACACCGGGGAGCTGTTTTTT. It translates to CASSLTVNTGELFF. The rearrangement joined TRBV5-1 to TRBJ2-2; the D region possibly corresponds to TRBD1 (5 bases align). Measured from the cysteine to the phenylalanine, the CDR3 is 14 residues long. Only CDR3 DNA is held: 42 bases, read in frame from base 1. V was cut back by 4 bases and J by 1 base, leaving a gap of 8 bases between them. CDR1 is given as SGHRS and CDR2 as YFSETQ, both from the germline V gene.